This T cell receptor (beta chain) was recovered during a study of early T cells in non-severe SARS-CoV-2 infection. Via MiXCR, TCRdb re-called the 5' RACE reads, giving one row per CDR3 protein. This table holds about 44,000 distinct CDR3 sequences, 23% found once. This clonotype has a handful of counts. Its antigen is as yet unknown. The CDR3 is made up of 16 amino acids. V lost 3 bases and J lost 7; bases outside the gene matches: 11. Germline V gives CDR1 SGHNT, CDR2 YYREEE (reference sequence). Study-wide results and limits: VDJdb matching favored anti-spike CD8 responses, missing private and CD4 specificities.

The V gene is TRBV5-4, the J gene TRBJ1-2, with TRBD1 matching 11 bases. The receptor was isolated from an adult who was a healthcare worker with PCR-confirmed SARS-CoV-2 infection or an uninfected control (not recorded which). Sequencing used whole blood, obtained at baseline. The CDR3: CASSSFPGQGAGGYTF. CDR3 sequence (DNA): TGTGCCAGCAGCTCCTTTCCAGGACAGGGGGCTGGTGGCTACACCTTC.